A selection of T cell receptor beta chains follows, all from one sample in a study of blood T cell repertoires in COVID-19. Profiling relied on immunoSEQ multiplex PCR, and the TCRdb table lists in-frame clones only, not all of them. Found here are about 400,000 clones, nearly 90% of them singletons; the top ten hold about 2.1%. The sample taken for sequencing was PBMCs or T cells enriched from blood (not recorded which). The receptors originated from a middle-aged woman with acute COVID-19. Each CDR3 is given with its conserved first and last residue. D genes are given only for firm matches. Only part of the rows carry a size: once, few, many, or a class if the clone is expanded.

TRBJ2-6 | TRBD1 | TRBV10-3 | NA | CATRTGGDGANVLTF | TGTGCCACTCGGACAGGGGGAGACGGGGCCAACGTCCTGACTTTC
TRBJ2-1 | TRBD2 | TRBV5-1 | NA | CASSLGGSGGPSNEQFF | TGCGCCAGCAGCTTGGGTGGTAGCGGGGGGCCGAGCAATGAGCAGTTCTTC
TRBJ1-5 | NA | TRBV15 | few | CATRTSQGGQPQHF | TGTGCCACCAGGACTTCACAGGGCGGTCAGCCCCAGCATTTT
TRBJ1-6 | NA | TRBV6-1 | NA | CASSEALRESPLHF | TGTGCCAGCAGTGAAGCGCTCAGGGAATCACCCCTCCACTTT
TRBJ2-1 | NA | TRBV5-4 | NA | CASSRAGGTYNEQFF | TGTGCCAGCAGCCGGGCGGGCGGAACCTACAATGAGCAGTTCTTC
TRBJ1-5 | NA | TRBV6-5 | NA | CASGVQGGHQPQHF | TGTGCCAGCGGGGTTCAGGGCGGCCATCAGCCCCAGCATTTT
TRBJ2-1 | NA | TRBV3-1/TRBV3-2 | once | CASSQHPGLDVYNEQFF | TGTGCCAGCAGCCAACATCCCGGTCTAGACGTTTACAATGAGCAGTTCTTC
TRBJ1-4 | NA | TRBV5-8 | NA | CASSLGLRGAEKLFF | TGTGCCAGCAGCTTGGGGCTTCGGGGGGCTGAAAAACTGTTTTTT
TRBJ2-4 | TRBD1 | TRBV3-1/TRBV3-2 | NA | CASSHPTGNLAKNIQYF | TGTGCCAGCAGCCACCCGACAGGGAACCTAGCCAAAAACATTCAGTACTTC
TRBJ1-1 | TRBD1 | TRBV7-2 | NA | CAIQTTGGRGMTEAFF | TGTGCCATACAGACTACAGGGGGGAGGGGGATGACTGAAGCTTTCTTT
TRBJ2-1 | TRBD1 | TRBV3-1/TRBV3-2 | NA | CASSQGLTGEYYNEQFF | TGTGCCAGCAGCCAAGGGCTGACAGGGGAGTACTACAATGAGCAGTTCTTC
TRBJ2-2 | NA | TRBV6-5 | NA | CASSTAGTRTGELFF | TGTGCCAGCAGTACCGCGGGGACGAGAACCGGGGAGCTGTTTTTT
TRBJ2-7 | NA | TRBV21-1 | NA | CASSRGAGTGVRGQYF | TGTGCCAGCAGCCGAGGGGCTGGGACAGGGGTACGTGGGCAGTACTTC
TRBJ1-1 | NA | TRBV5-1 | NA | CASSFSGTEAFF | TGCGCCAGCAGCTTCTCGGGCACTGAAGCTTTCTTT
TRBJ2-7 | NA | TRBV29-1 | NA | CSTPGDLGEQYF | TGCAGCACGCCGGGGGATCTGGGCGAGCAGTACTTC
TRBJ1-2 | NA | TRBV10-3 | NA | CAISESGGNYGYTF | TGTGCCATCAGTGAGTCGGGAGGGAACTATGGCTACACCTTC
TRBJ2-5 | TRBD2 | TRBV6-5 | NA | CASRTRSGGETQYF | TGTGCCAGTCGCACACGTTCGGGGGGGGAGACCCAGTACTTC
TRBJ2-1 | TRBD2 | TRBV9 | NA | CASSGTSGGNNEQFF | TGTGCCAGCAGCGGGACCAGCGGGGGGAACAATGAGCAGTTCTTC
TRBJ1-1 | TRBD1 | TRBV29-1 | once | CSGGAGGMNTEAFF | TGCAGCGGGGGGGCAGGGGGCATGAACACTGAAGCTTTCTTT
TRBJ1-1 | NA | TRBV4-1 | few | CASSLRMEDTEAFF | TGCGCCAGCAGCTTAAGAATGGAGGACACTGAAGCTTTCTTT
TRBJ1-1 | NA | TRBV4-1 | NA | CASSQDREAEAFF | TGCGCCAGCAGCCAAGACAGGGAAGCTGAAGCTTTCTTT
TRBJ1-5 | TRBD1 | TRBV19 | NA | CASSETGDNQPQHF | TGTGCCAGTAGTGAGACAGGGGATAATCAGCCCCAGCATTTT
TRBJ1-5 | NA | TRBV6-5 | once | CASSYSKRSNQPQHF | TGTGCCAGCAGTTACTCGAAGAGGAGCAATCAGCCCCAGCATTTT
TRBJ1-2 | TRBD1 | TRBV2 | NA | CASRPGQDYGYTF | TGTGCCAGCAGGCCTGGACAGGACTATGGCTACACCTTC
TRBJ2-3 | TRBD1 | TRBV3-1/TRBV3-2 | NA | CASSQGEGAADTQYF | TGTGCCAGCAGCCAAGGTGAGGGGGCGGCAGATACGCAGTATTTT